This entry is about one T cell receptor (beta chain). Genomic DNA was employed as the template in profiling TCR beta VDJ and CDR3. TCRdb re-derived calls from the reads in MiXCR, one entry per CDR3 protein. Seen here are about 130,000 distinct CDR3 sequences, 48% observed once, and the top ten hold about 2.7%. The sample belongs to a study of CD8+CD57+ T cells in acquired aplastic anemia. Study information: Sorted CD4+ plus CD8+ cells gave DNA averaging around 3 ug. An average of roughly 10 million reads for CD4+ cells was obtained from healthy donors.

Germline V gene lookup returns CDR1 SQVTM and CDR2 ANQGSEA. Trimming took 3 bases from V and 7 from J, leaving 13 bases between them. This CDR3 is built from 12 residues. The clonotype originates from a human donor in good health, serving as a control. The J gene is TRBJ2-7, the V gene TRBV29-1; either TRBD1 or TRBD2 may fit D (5 bases each). The sample taken for sequencing was sorted CD4+, CD8+, or CD8+CD57+ T cells (not recorded which) from PBMCs. CDR3 DNA sequence: TGCAGCGTTGACGGGGCCGAGAGGGAGCAGTACGTC. This sequence encodes CSVDGAEREQYV.